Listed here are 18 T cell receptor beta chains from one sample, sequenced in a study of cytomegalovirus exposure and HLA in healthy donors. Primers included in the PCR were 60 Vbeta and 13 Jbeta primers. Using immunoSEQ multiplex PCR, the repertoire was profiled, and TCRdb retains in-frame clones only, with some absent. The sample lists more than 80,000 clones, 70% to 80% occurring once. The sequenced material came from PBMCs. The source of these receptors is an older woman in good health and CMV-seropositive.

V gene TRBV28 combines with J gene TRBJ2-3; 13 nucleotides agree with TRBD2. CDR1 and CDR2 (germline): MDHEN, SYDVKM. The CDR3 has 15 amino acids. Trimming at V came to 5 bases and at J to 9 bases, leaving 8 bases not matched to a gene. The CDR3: CASSQTSGGGRTQYF. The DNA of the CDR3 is TGTGCCAGCAGTCAAACTAGCGGGGGGGGCCGAACGCAGTATTTT.

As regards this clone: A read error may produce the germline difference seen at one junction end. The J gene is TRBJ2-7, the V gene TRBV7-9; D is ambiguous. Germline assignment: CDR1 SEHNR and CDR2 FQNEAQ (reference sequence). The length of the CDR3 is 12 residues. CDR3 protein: CSSSLAPYEQYF. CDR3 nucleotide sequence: TGTTCCAGCAGCTTGGCCCCCTACGAGCAGTACTTC.

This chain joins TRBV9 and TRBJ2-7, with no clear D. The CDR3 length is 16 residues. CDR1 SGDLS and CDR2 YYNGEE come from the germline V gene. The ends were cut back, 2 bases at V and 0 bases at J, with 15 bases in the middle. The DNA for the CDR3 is TGTGCCAGCAGCGTTCATGTTCGCTTCTACTCCTACGAGCAGTACTTC. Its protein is CASSVHVRFYSYEQYF. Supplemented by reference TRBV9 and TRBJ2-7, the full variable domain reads DSGVTQTPKHLITATGQRVTLRCSPRSGDLSVYWYQQSLDQGLQFLIQYYNGEERAKGNILERFSAQQFPDLHSELNLSSLELGDSALYFCASSVHVRFYSYEQYFGPGTRLTVT.

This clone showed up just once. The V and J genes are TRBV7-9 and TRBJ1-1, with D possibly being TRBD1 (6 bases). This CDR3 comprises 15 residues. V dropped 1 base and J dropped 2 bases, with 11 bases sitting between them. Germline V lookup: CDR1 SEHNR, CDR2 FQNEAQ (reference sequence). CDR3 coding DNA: TGTGCCAGCAGCTTAGATGGCAGGGGAAACACTGAAGCTTTCTTT. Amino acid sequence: CASSLDGRGNTEAFF. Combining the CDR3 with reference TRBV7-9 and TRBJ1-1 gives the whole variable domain DTGVSQNPRHKITKRGQNVTFRCDPISEHNRLYWYRQTLGQGPEFLTYFQNEAQLEKSRLLSDRFSAERPKGSFSTLEIQRTEQGDSAMYLCASSLDGRGNTEAFFGQGTRLTVV.

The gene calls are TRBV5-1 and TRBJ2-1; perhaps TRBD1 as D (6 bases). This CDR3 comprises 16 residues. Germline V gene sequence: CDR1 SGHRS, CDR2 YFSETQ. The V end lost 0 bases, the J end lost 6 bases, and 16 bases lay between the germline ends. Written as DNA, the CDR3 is TGCGCCAGCAGCTTGGGGCCCATCGGGACATCCAATGAGCAGTTCTTC. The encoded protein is CASSLGPIGTSNEQFF. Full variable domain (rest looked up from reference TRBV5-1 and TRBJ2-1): KAGVTQTPRYLIKTRGQQVTLSCSPISGHRSVSWYQQTPGQGLQFLFEYFSETQRNKGNFPGRFSGRQFSNSRSEMNVSTLELGDSALYLCASSLGPIGTSNEQFFGPGTRLTVL.

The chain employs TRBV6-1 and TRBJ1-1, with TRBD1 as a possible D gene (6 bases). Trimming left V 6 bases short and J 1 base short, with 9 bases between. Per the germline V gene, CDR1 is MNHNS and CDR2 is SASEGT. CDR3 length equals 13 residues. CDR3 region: CASSWGQNTEAFF. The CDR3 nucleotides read TGTGCCAGCAGCTGGGGACAGAACACTGAAGCTTTCTTT.

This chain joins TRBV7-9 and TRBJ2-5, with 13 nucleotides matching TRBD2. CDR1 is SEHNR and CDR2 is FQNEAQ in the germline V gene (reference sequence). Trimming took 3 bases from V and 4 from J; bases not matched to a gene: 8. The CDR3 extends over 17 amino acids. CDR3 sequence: CASSFGLAGAGGETQYF. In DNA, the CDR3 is TGTGCCAGCAGCTTCGGACTAGCGGGAGCAGGGGGAGAGACCCAGTACTTC.

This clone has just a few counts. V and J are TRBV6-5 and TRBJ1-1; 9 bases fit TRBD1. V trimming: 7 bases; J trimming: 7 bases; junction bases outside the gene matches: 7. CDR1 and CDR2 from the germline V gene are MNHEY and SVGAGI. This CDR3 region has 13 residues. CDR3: CASNPGTGREAFF. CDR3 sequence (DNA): TGTGCCAGCAATCCCGGGACAGGGCGTGAAGCTTTCTTT.

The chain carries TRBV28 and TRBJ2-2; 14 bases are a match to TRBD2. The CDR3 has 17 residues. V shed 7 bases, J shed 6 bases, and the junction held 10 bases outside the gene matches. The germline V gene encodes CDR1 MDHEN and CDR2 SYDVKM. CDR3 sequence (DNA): TGTGCCAGCAAGGAGACTAGCGGGAGGGCCTGGCCCGGGGAGCTGTTTTTT. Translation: CASKETSGRAWPGELFF.

CDR3 amino acids: CASSPLTSYGEQFF. CDR3 nucleotides: TGTGCCAGCAGCCCCCTCACTAGTTACGGCGAGCAGTTCTTC. This rearrangement joins TRBV9 to TRBJ2-1; tentative D call: TRBD2 (5 bases). CDR1 is SGDLS, CDR2 YYNGEE, per germline. The CDR3 loop spans 14 amino acids. Trimming left V 4 bases short and J 10 bases short, with 18 bases between.

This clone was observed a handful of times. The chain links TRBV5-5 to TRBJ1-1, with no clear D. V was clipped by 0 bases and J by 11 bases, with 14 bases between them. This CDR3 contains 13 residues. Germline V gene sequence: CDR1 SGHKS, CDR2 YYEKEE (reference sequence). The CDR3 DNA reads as TGTGCCAGCAGCTTGGGGGGAGCCAGAGGGGCTTTCTTT. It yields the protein CASSLGGARGAFF.

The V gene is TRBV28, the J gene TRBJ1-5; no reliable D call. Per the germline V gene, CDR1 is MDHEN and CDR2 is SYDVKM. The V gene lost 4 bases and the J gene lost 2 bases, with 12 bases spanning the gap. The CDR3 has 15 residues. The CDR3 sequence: CASSSDRERNQPQHF. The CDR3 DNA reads TGTGCCAGCAGTTCCGACCGGGAGCGCAATCAGCCCCAGCATTTT.

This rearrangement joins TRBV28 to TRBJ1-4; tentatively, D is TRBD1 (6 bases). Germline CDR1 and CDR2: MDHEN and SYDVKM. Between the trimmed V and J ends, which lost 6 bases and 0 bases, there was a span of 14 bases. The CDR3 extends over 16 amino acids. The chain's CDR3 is CASRVGTPATNEKLFF. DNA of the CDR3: TGTGCCAGCAGAGTTGGGACACCAGCAACTAATGAAAAACTGTTTTTT.

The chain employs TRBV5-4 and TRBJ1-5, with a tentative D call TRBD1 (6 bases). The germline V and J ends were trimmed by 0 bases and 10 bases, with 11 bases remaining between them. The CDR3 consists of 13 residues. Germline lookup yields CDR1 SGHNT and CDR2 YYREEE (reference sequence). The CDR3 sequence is CASSLDRVGPQHF. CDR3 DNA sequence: TGTGCCAGCAGCTTGGACAGGGTGGGTCCCCAGCATTTT.

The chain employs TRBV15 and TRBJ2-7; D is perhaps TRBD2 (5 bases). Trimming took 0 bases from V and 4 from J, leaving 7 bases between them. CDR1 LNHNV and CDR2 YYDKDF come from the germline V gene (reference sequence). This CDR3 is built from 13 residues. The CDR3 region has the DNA TGTGCCACCAGCAGAGATCGGGGATACGAGCAGTACTTC. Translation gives CATSRDRGYEQYF.

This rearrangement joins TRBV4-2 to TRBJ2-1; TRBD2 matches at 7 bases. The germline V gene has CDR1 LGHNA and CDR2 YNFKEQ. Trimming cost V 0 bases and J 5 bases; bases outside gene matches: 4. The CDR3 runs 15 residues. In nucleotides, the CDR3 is TGTGCCAGCAGCCAAGATGCCCTAGCGGACAATGAGCAGTTCTTC. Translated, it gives CASSQDALADNEQFF.

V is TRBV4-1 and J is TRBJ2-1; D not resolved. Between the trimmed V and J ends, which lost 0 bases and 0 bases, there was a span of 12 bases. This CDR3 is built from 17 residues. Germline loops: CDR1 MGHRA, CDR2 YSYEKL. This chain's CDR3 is CASSQDLRTYSYNEQFF. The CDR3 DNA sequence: TGCGCCAGCAGCCAAGATCTGCGTACTTACTCCTACAATGAGCAGTTCTTC.

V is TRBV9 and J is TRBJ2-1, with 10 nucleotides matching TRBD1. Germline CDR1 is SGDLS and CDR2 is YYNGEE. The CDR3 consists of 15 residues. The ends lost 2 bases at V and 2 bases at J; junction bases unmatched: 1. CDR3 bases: TGTGCCAGCAGCGTTGGACAGGGGGCCTACAATGAGCAGTTCTTC. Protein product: CASSVGQGAYNEQFF. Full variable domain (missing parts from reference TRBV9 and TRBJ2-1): DSGVTQTPKHLITATGQRVTLRCSPRSGDLSVYWYQQSLDQGLQFLIQYYNGEERAKGNILERFSAQQFPDLHSELNLSSLELGDSALYFCASSVGQGAYNEQFFGPGTRLTVL.